The present entry profiles one T cell receptor (beta chain) with its context. The antigen remains undetermined. The data originate from a study of T cell responses to AZD1222 COVID-19 vaccine. Study-level points and caveats: At 160-218 and 743-854, vaccine-associated CD4 TCRs were dominant, and they spanned spike. The reported proportion of spike-specific TCRs targeting unmutated variant regions was nearly half. The study identified only five to seven AZD1222 recipients as seropositive at baseline.

The CDR3 spans 16 residues. Germline CDR1 and CDR2: LNHDA and SQIVND (reference sequence). The V gene end was trimmed by 2 bases and the J gene end by 0 bases; junction bases not matched to a gene: 2. The repertoire was sequenced with immunoSEQ multiplex PCR; TCRdb's copy has only in-frame clones and lacks some. There are some 150,000 clones in the sample; over 80% occur only once, and 2.8% lies in the top ten. The sequencing here drew on peripheral blood, taken on day 0 of MenACWY control vaccination. This clonotype was sampled from an adult in good health. This chain links TRBV19 with TRBJ2-3; 10 bases line up with TRBD2. The CDR3 DNA reads TGTGCCAGTAGTATATCGACTAGCGGGAGCACAGATACGCAGTATTTT. Its protein is CASSISTSGSTDTQYF.